This T cell receptor (beta chain) appears in the sequencing data of a study of T cell responses to AZD1222 COVID-19 vaccine. Trimming pared 3 bases from V and 7 bases from J, leaving 15 bases between. This CDR3 has 14 amino acids. In germline, CDR1 is SGHTA, CDR2 FQGTGA. Sequenced by immunoSEQ multiplex PCR; TCRdb stores in-frame clones only, minus some. The table has 100,000 to 150,000 clones, 89% seen once. Study-level results: Baseline seropositivity occurred in only six AZD1222 recipients. Spike-wide coverage was observed for vaccine-associated CD4 TCRs, with dominant responses at 160-218 and 743-854. Possibly, clonal diversity was underestimated; donors were largely white British and included more females.

Notes on this clone: Its target is unknown.

The rearrangement links TRBV7-3 to TRBJ1-1; possible D gene TRBD1, 5 bases. The sample consisted of peripheral blood, taken on day 0 of AZD1222 vaccination. The TCR comes from an adult in good health. The CDR3 DNA sequence: TGTGCCAGCAGCTTTTCCGGGGGGGACTTTGAAGCTTTCTTT. It encodes CASSFSGGDFEAFF.